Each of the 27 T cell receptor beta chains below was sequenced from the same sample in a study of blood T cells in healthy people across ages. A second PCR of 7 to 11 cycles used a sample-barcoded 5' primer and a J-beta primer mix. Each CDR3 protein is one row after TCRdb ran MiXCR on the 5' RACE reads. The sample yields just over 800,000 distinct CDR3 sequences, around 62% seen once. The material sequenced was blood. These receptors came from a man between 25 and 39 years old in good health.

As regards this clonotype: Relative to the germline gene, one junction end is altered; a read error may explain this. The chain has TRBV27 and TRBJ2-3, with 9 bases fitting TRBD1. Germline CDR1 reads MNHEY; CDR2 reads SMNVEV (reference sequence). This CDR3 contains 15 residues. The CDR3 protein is CAGSADRGRTDTQYF. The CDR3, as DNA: TGTGCCGGCAGTGCCGACAGGGGGAGGACAGATACGCAGTATTTT.

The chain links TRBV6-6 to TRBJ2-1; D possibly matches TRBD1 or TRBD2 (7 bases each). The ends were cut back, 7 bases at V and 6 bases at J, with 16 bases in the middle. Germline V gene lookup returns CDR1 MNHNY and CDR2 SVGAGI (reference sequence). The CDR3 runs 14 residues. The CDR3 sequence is CASNIDREGNEQFF. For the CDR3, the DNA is TGTGCCAGCAATATAGACAGGGAGGGCAATGAGCAGTTCTTC.

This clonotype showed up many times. CDR3 DNA: TGTGCCAGCAGCTTTAAGGGGGCGAGTCACGAGCAGTACTTC. Its protein product is CASSFKGASHEQYF. The rearrangement uses TRBV7-2 and TRBJ2-7; 7 nucleotides align to TRBD1. Germline V CDR1 and CDR2: SGHTA, FQGNSA. The V segment lost 3 bases and the J segment 5 bases; nucleotides outside the gene matches: 7. The CDR3 contains 14 residues.

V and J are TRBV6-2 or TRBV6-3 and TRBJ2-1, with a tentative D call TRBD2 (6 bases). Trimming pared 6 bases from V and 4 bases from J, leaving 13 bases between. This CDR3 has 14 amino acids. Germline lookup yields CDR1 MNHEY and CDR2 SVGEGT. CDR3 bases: TGTGCCAGCAGCCAGGGACTCCTTTACAATGAGCAGTTCTTC. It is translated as CASSQGLLYNEQFF.

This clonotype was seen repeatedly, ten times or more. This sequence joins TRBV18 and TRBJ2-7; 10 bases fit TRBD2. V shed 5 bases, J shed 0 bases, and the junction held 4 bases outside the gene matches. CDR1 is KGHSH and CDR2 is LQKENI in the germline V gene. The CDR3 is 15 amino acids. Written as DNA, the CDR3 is TGTGCCAGCTCAGAGGGACTAGCGAACTCCTACGAGCAGTACTTC. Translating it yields CASSEGLANSYEQYF. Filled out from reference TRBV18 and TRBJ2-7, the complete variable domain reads NAGVMQNPRHLVRRRGQEARLRCSPMKGHSHVYWYRQLPEEGLKFMVYLQKENIIDESGMPKERFSAEFPKEGPSILRIQQVVRGDSAAYFCASSEGLANSYEQYFGPGTRLTVT.

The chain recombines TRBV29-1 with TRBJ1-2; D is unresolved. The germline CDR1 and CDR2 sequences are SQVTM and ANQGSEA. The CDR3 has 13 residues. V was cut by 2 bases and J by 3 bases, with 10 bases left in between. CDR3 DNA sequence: TGCAGCGTTGAATCCCCGCGGTACTATGGCTACACCTTC. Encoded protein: CSVESPRYYGYTF.

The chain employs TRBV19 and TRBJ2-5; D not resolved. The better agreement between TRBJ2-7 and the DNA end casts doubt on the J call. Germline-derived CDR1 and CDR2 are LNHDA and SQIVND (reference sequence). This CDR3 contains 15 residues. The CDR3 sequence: CASSLGSVYGGEQYF. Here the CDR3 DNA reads TGTGCCAGTAGTCTGGGCTCGGTGTATGGTGGCGAGCAGTACTTC.

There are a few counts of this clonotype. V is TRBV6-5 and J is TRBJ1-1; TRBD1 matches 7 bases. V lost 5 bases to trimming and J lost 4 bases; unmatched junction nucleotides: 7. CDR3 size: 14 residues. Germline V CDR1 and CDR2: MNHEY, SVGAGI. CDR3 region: CASSKMGQPTEAFF. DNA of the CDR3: TGTGCCAGCAGTAAGATGGGACAGCCCACTGAAGCTTTCTTT.

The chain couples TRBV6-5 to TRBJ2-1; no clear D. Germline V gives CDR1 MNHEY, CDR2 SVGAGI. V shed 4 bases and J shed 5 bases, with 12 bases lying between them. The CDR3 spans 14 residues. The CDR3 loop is CASSSRTPNNEQFF. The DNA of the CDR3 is TGTGCCAGCAGTTCTAGGACCCCGAACAATGAGCAGTTCTTC.

CDR3 loop: CAIGDRGDNEQFF. The CDR3 bases are TGTGCCATCGGGGACAGGGGAGACAATGAGCAGTTCTTC. The V gene is TRBV10-3, the J gene TRBJ2-1; 10 bases fit TRBD1. V lost 8 bases and J lost 5; bases outside the gene matches: 3. CDR1 and CDR2 from the germline V gene are ENHRY and SYGVKD. The CDR3 extends over 13 amino acids.

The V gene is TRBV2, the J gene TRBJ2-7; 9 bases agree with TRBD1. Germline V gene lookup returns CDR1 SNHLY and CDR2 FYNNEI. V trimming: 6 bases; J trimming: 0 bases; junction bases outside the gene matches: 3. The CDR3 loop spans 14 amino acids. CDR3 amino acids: CASRGQGSSYEQYF. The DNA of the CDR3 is TGTGCCAGCAGGGGACAGGGTAGCTCCTACGAGCAGTACTTC.

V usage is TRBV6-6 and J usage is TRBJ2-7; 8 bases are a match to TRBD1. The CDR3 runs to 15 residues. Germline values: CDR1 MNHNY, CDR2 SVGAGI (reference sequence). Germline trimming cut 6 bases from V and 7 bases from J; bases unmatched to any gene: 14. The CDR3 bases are TGTGCCAGCAGGGACCCGGGACAGGAAGGCGAGGAGCAGTACTTC. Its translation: CASRDPGQEGEEQYF.

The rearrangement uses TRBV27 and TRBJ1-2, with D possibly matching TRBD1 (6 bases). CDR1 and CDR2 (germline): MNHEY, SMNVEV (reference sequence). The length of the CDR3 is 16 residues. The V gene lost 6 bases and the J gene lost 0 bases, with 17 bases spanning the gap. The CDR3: CASRPGGGAPNYGYTF. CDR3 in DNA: TGTGCCAGCAGACCTGGAGGGGGGGCCCCTAACTATGGCTACACCTTC.

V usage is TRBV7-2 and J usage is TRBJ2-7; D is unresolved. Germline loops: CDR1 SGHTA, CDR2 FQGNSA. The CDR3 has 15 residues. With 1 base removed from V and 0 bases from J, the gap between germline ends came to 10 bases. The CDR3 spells CASSLDLRSSYEQYF. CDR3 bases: TGTGCCAGCAGCTTAGACCTGAGGAGCTCCTACGAGCAGTACTTC.

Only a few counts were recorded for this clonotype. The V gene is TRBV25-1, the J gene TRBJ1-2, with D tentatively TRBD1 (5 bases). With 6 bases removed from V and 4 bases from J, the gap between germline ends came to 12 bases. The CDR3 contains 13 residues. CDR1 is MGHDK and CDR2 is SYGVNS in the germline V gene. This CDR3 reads CASSPLGVYGYTF. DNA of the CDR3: TGTGCCAGCAGCCCCCTGGGGGTCTATGGCTACACCTTC.

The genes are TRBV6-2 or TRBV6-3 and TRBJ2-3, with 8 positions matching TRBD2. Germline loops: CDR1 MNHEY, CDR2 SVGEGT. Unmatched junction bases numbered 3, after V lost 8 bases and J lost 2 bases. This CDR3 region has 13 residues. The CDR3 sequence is CASAGLVTDTQYF. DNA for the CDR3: TGTGCCAGCGCGGGACTAGTCACAGATACGCAGTATTTT.

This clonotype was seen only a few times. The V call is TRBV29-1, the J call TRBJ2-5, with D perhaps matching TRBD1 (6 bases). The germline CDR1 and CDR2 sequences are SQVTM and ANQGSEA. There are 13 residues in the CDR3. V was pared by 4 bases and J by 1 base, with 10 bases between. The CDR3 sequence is CSVGQGTQETQYF. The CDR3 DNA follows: TGCAGCGTTGGGCAGGGGACCCAAGAGACCCAGTACTTC.

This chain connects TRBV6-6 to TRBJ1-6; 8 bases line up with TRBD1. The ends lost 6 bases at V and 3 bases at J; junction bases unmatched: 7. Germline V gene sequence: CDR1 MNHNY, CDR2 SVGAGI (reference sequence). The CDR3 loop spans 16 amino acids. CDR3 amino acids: CASSQGQGYYNSPLHF. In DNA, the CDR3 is TGTGCCAGCAGCCAAGGACAGGGTTACTATAATTCACCCCTCCACTTT.

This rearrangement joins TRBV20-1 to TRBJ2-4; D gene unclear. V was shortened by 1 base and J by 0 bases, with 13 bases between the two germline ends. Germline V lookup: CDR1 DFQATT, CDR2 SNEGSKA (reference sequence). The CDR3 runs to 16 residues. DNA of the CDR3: TGCAGTGCTAGAGCGCTATCCTCACTAGCCAAAAACATTCAGTACTTC. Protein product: CSARALSSLAKNIQYF.

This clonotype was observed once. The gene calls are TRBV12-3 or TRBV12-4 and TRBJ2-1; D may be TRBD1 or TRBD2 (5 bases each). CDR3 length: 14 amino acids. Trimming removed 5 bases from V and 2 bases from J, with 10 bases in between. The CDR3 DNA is TGTGCCAGCAGTGAATGGGGGACCTACAATGAGCAGTTCTTC. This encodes CASSEWGTYNEQFF.

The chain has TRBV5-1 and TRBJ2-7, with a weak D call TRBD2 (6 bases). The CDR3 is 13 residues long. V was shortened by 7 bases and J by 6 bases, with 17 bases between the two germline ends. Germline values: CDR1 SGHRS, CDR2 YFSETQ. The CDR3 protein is CASAGPLEGEQYF. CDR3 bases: TGCGCCAGCGCGGGACCTCTTGAAGGCGAGCAGTACTTC.

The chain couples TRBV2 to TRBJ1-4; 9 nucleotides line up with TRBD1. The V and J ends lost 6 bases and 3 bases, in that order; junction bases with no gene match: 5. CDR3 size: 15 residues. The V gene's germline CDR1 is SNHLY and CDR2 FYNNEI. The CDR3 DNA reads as TGTGCCAGCAGGGCTACAGGGGGCTCTAATGAAAAACTGTTTTTT. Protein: CASRATGGSNEKLFF.

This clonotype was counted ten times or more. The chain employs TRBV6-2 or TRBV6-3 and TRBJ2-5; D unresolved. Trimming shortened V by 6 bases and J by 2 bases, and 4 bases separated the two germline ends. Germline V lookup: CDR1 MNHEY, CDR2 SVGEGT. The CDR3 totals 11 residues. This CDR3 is CASRRQETQYF. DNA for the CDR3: TGTGCCAGCAGACGACAAGAGACCCAGTACTTC.

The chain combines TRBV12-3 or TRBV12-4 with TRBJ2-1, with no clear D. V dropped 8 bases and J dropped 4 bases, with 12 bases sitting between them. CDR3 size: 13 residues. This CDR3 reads CASAPTGYNEQFF. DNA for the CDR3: TGTGCCAGCGCTCCGACCGGATACAATGAGCAGTTCTTC.

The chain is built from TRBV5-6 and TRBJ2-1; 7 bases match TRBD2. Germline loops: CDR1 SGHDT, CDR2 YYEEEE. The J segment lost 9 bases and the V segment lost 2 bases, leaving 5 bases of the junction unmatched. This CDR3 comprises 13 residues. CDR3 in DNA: TGTGCCAGCAGCTTAAGCGGGACGACTGAGCAGTTCTTC. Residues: CASSLSGTTEQFF. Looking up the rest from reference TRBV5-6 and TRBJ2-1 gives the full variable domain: DAGVTQSPTHLIKTRGQQVTLRCSPKSGHDTVSWYQQALGQGPQFIFQYYEEEERQRGNFPDRFSGHQFPNYSSELNVNALLLGDSALYLCASSLSGTTEQFFGPGTRLTVL.

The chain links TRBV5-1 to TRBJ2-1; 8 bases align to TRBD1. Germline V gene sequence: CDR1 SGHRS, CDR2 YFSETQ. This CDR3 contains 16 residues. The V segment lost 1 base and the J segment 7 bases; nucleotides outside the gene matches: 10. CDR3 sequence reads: CASSLRRGQVENEQFF. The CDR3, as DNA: TGCGCCAGCAGCTTGCGCAGGGGACAGGTAGAAAATGAGCAGTTCTTC.

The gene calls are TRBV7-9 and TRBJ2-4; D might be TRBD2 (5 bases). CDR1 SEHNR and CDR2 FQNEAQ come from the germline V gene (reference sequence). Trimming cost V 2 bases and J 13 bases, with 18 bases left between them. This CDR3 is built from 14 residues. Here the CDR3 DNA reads TGTGCCAGCAGCTTAACGGGGTCCCCTGTGCAGCAGTACTTC. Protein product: CASSLTGSPVQQYF.